These 29 T cell receptor beta chains were sequenced from one sample in a study of T cell repertoires in cytomegalovirus infection. One entry per CDR3 protein results from TCRdb running MiXCR on the reads. The profile shows tens of thousands of distinct CDR3 sequences, roughly 34% of them singletons. Their antigens remain unidentified. The sequencing sample was made of PBMCs, sequenced either directly or after in vitro stimulation (not recorded which). Source of these receptors: a human donor in good health (CMV status not recorded). Some clones in this sample may be carry-over from other donors' samples.

This clonotype came up a few times. The rearrangement uses TRBV6-2 or TRBV6-3 and TRBJ1-4; D possibly corresponds to TRBD1 (5 bases). The germline gives CDR1 MNHEY, CDR2 SVGEGT. Trimming removed 3 bases from V and 14 bases from J, with 19 bases in between. The CDR3 has 14 residues. CDR3 in DNA: TGTGCCAGCAGTTATCGACCGGACACTAATGGGCTGTTTTTT. Amino acid sequence: CASSYRPDTNGLFF.

This clonotype was recorded many times. The chain joins TRBV19 to TRBJ2-1; 11 bases are a match to TRBD2. Germline V gene sequence: CDR1 LNHDA, CDR2 SQIVND (reference sequence). CDR3 length: 14 residues. V shed 5 bases and J 13 bases; nucleotides not matched to a gene: 10. The CDR3 DNA follows: TGTGCCAGTAGTGCCACACTAGCGGGGGATACTCAGTTCTTC. It yields the protein CASSATLAGDTQFF. Supplemented by reference TRBV19 and TRBJ2-1, the full variable domain reads DGGITQSPKYLFRKEGQNVTLSCEQNLNHDAMYWYRQDPGQGLRLIYYSQIVNDFQKGDIAEGYSVSREKKESFPLTVTSAQKNPTAFYLCASSATLAGDTQFFGPGTRLTVL.

The table lists this clonotype with a few counts. The chain employs TRBV6-6 and TRBJ2-1; 13 nucleotides line up with TRBD2. Germline CDR1 MNHNY, CDR2 SVGAGI (reference sequence). CDR3 length: 13 residues. V shed 8 bases, J shed 7 bases, and the junction held 2 bases outside the gene matches. The CDR3 coding sequence is TGTGCCAGCGGACTAGCGGGAGTAAATGAGCAGTTCTTC. Translated: CASGLAGVNEQFF.

The rearrangement joins TRBV12-3 or TRBV12-4 to TRBJ2-5; no clear D gene. The V end lost 3 bases, the J end lost 5 bases, and 10 bases lay between the germline ends. This CDR3 has 13 residues. The CDR3 nucleotides are TGTGCCAGCAGTTTGATCCGCCGGGAGACCCAGTACTTC. It specifies CASSLIRRETQYF.

The chain couples TRBV27 to TRBJ1-6; perhaps TRBD1 as D (5 bases). CDR3 length: 16 amino acids. V shed 4 bases and J shed 0 bases, with 10 bases lying between them. Per germline, CDR1 MNHEY and CDR2 SMNVEV (reference sequence). Here the CDR3 reads CASSSQGSSYNSPLHF. CDR3 DNA sequence: TGTGCCAGCAGTTCCCAGGGAAGCTCCTATAATTCACCCCTCCACTTT.

V is TRBV19 and J is TRBJ2-7; 14 bases line up with TRBD2. This CDR3 contains 14 residues. V shed 9 bases and J 4 bases; nucleotides not matched to a gene: 5. The V gene's germline CDR1 is LNHDA and CDR2 SQIVND (reference sequence). CDR3 region: CASTGTSGSYEQYF. Written as DNA, the CDR3 is TGTGCCAGCACGGGGACTAGCGGGAGTTACGAGCAGTACTTC.

The chain joins TRBV7-2 to TRBJ1-2, with no clear D. V was cut by 3 bases and J by 0 bases, with 8 bases left in between. CDR3 length equals 14 residues. Germline lookup yields CDR1 SGHTA and CDR2 FQGNSA. The CDR3 here is CASSFSSANYGYTF. CDR3 bases: TGTGCCAGCAGCTTTTCGAGCGCTAACTATGGCTACACCTTC.

The table lists this clonotype with a few counts. The rearrangement joins TRBV3-1 to TRBJ2-1; perhaps D is TRBD1 or TRBD2 (5 bases each). The ends were cut back, 4 bases at V and 13 bases at J, with 14 bases in the middle. Germline V gives CDR1 LGHDT, CDR2 YNNKEL (reference sequence). The CDR3 contains 12 residues. CDR3 nucleotide sequence: TGTGCCAGCAGCCTTAGTATGGGACCTCAGTTCTTC. It translates to CASSLSMGPQFF.

The chain uses TRBV7-8 and TRBJ1-2; TRBD1 matches at 8 bases. Trimming took 3 bases from V and 8 from J; bases not matched to a gene: 5. Germline CDR1 is SGHVS and CDR2 is FQNEAQ. The CDR3 is 13 residues long. CDR3 region: CASSFTGGNGYTF. DNA of the CDR3: TGTGCCAGCAGCTTCACAGGGGGTAACGGCTACACCTTC.

This chain joins TRBV19 and TRBJ1-1, with D perhaps matching TRBD1 (6 bases). The CDR3 totals 14 residues. CDR1 is LNHDA, CDR2 SQIVND, per germline (reference sequence). Trimming took off 3 bases at V and 2 bases at J, with 10 bases between the two ends. The CDR3 reads CASSMAGQNTEAFF. Here the CDR3 DNA reads TGTGCCAGTAGTATGGCGGGACAAAACACTGAAGCTTTCTTT.

This clonotype was counted ten times or more. This chain uses TRBV7-9 with TRBJ1-3; D not certain. Germline-derived CDR1 and CDR2 are SEHNR and FQNEAQ (reference sequence). V shed 5 bases and J shed 2 bases, with 10 bases lying between them. The CDR3 is made up of 14 amino acids. The CDR3 loop reads CASSETEAGNTIYF. CDR3 DNA sequence: TGTGCCAGCAGCGAGACGGAAGCTGGAAACACCATATATTTT.

A few counts support this clonotype. The J gene is TRBJ1-2, the V gene TRBV7-2; D perhaps matches TRBD1 (6 bases). From germline, CDR1 is SGHTA and CDR2 FQGNSA. CDR3 length: 17 amino acids. Trimming removed 1 base from V and 4 bases from J, with 19 bases in between. This CDR3 reads CASSLGSVGGATYGYTF. In nucleotides, the CDR3 is TGTGCCAGCAGCTTAGGGTCGGTGGGGGGCGCTACCTATGGCTACACCTTC.

This clonotype was detected a few times. The chain joins TRBV7-9 to TRBJ1-2; D is unclear. The V end was cut by 5 bases, the J end by 4 bases, with 11 bases between. CDR3 size: 13 residues. Germline CDR1 is SEHNR and CDR2 is FQNEAQ (reference sequence). The DNA of the CDR3 is TGTGCCAGCAGCCCGGAAAGTCGCTATGGCTACACCTTC. It is translated as CASSPESRYGYTF.

This clonotype was observed a few times. The chain joins TRBV6-1 to TRBJ1-1; unclear D gene. The CDR3 runs 13 residues. Germline CDR1 MNHNS, CDR2 SASEGT. Trimming took 8 bases from V and 0 from J, leaving 10 bases between them. DNA of the CDR3: TGTGCCAGCCATGCCCCTATGAACACTGAAGCTTTCTTT. This codes for CASHAPMNTEAFF.

The sample holds a few counts of this clonotype. The chain uses TRBV7-8 and TRBJ2-3, with 8 bases identical to TRBD2. The CDR3 contains 17 residues. With 5 bases clipped from V and 3 bases from J, the junction kept 13 bases outside the gene matches. Per germline, CDR1 SGHVS and CDR2 FQNEAQ. For the CDR3, the DNA is TGTGCCAGCAGCCCACTCTCCGGGGGGGCCCCGACAGATACGCAGTATTTT. This gives the protein CASSPLSGGAPTDTQYF.

This clonotype was counted ten times or more. The chain links TRBV7-2 to TRBJ1-3; no reliable D call. Germline CDR1 reads SGHTA; CDR2 reads FQGNSA. The CDR3 length is 12 residues. V shed 1 base and J shed 4 bases, with 2 bases lying between them. DNA of the CDR3: TGTGCCAGCAGCTTAGGAGGAAACACCATATATTTT. Its protein product is CASSLGGNTIYF.

This clonotype was recorded a few times. The chain links TRBV19 to TRBJ1-1; D unresolved. The CDR3 extends over 12 amino acids. Germline loops: CDR1 LNHDA, CDR2 SQIVND (reference sequence). The V end lost 5 bases, the J end lost 4 bases, and 8 bases lay between the germline ends. The CDR3 nucleotides are TGTGCCAGTAGTGGGATCACCACTGAAGCTTTCTTT. Its protein product is CASSGITTEAFF.

The chain couples TRBV7-6 to TRBJ2-7, with 9 positions matching TRBD1. There are 13 residues in the CDR3. Germline V gives CDR1 SGHVS, CDR2 FNYEAQ. Losses at the gene ends were 7 bases for V and 6 bases for J; bases not matched to a gene: 7. CDR3: CASTADRGGEQYF. In DNA, the CDR3 is TGTGCCAGCACCGCCGACAGGGGGGGCGAGCAGTACTTC.

V gene TRBV5-1 combines with J gene TRBJ1-6, with 7 bases identical to TRBD1. Germline V lookup: CDR1 SGHRS, CDR2 YFSETQ. The length of the CDR3 is 14 residues. V lost 2 bases to trimming and J lost 8 bases; unmatched junction nucleotides: 4. CDR3 protein: CASSFGTADSPLHF. DNA of the CDR3: TGCGCCAGCAGCTTCGGGACAGCCGATTCACCCCTCCACTTT.

J is TRBJ1-4 and V is TRBV6-5, with 9 bases matching TRBD1. V lost 8 bases, J lost 7 bases, and 11 bases stayed unmatched. Germline CDR1 is MNHEY and CDR2 is SVGAGI. The CDR3 has 15 residues. The CDR3 DNA follows: TGTGCCAGCCGAAGGGCGGGACAGGGCGGTGAAAAACTGTTTTTT. Encoded protein: CASRRAGQGGEKLFF.

The chain has TRBV5-4 and TRBJ2-7, with TRBD1 as a possible D gene (5 bases). Deletions cut 0 bases from V and 1 base from J, with 8 bases between. The CDR3 is 14 residues long. Germline V gene sequence: CDR1 SGHNT, CDR2 YYREEE (reference sequence). CDR3 sequence reads: CASSLDRWSYEQYF. CDR3 sequence (DNA): TGTGCCAGCAGCTTGGACAGGTGGTCCTACGAGCAGTACTTC.

The rearrangement joins TRBV29-1 to TRBJ1-1, with 8 bases matching TRBD1. Looked up from germline, CDR1 is SQVTM and CDR2 is ANQGSEA. CDR3 length: 13 residues. V lost 6 bases to trimming and J lost 1 base; unmatched junction nucleotides: 4. CDR3 nucleotides: TGCAGCGTGGGGACAGGAACGAACACTGAAGCTTTCTTT. Encoded protein: CSVGTGTNTEAFF.

This chain uses TRBV5-1 with TRBJ2-3, with unresolved D. Germline V CDR1 and CDR2: SGHRS, YFSETQ. Trimming took 4 bases from V and 2 from J, leaving 8 bases between them. The CDR3 length is 13 residues. The CDR3 DNA is TGCGCCAGCAGCCAGGACCTCACAGATACGCAGTATTTT. It is translated as CASSQDLTDTQYF.

The V call is TRBV6-5, the J call TRBJ1-2, with 8 nucleotides matching TRBD1. Germline-derived CDR1 and CDR2 are MNHEY and SVGAGI. The CDR3 sequence is 15 residues long. V was clipped by 7 bases and J by 0 bases; unmatched bases: 7. The CDR3, as DNA: TGTGCCAGCACTTTCACGACAGGGGCTAACTATGGCTACACCTTC. Protein product: CASTFTTGANYGYTF.

The V gene is TRBV15, the J gene TRBJ1-1; 8 positions agree with TRBD1. Trimming removed 2 bases from V and 3 bases from J; junction bases left unmatched: 5. The CDR3 is 15 residues long. Germline values: CDR1 LNHNV, CDR2 YYDKDF (reference sequence). The CDR3 DNA follows: TGTGCCACCAGCAGAACCCTACAGGGGGACACTGAAGCTTTCTTT. Translated: CATSRTLQGDTEAFF. The variable domain in full, with the rest retrieved from reference TRBV15 and TRBJ1-1, is DAMVIQNPRYQVTQFGKPVTLSCSQTLNHNVMYWYQQKSSQAPKLLFHYYDKDFNNEADTPDNFQSRRPNTSFCFLDIRSPGLGDTAMYLCATSRTLQGDTEAFFGQGTRLTVV.

The genes are TRBV4-1 and TRBJ2-1; the D is unclear. Trimming stripped 4 bases from V and 2 bases from J, with 12 bases between. Looked up from germline, CDR1 is MGHRA and CDR2 is YSYEKL. This CDR3 has 15 amino acids. The CDR3 region has the DNA TGCGCCAGCAGCCCCCGGGCAGAAGCCTACAATGAGCAGTTCTTC. It translates to CASSPRAEAYNEQFF.

The chain employs TRBV7-8 and TRBJ2-7, with a weak D call TRBD2 (5 bases). The CDR3 totals 12 residues. Trimming pared 3 bases from V and 3 bases from J, leaving 6 bases between. CDR1 is SGHVS, CDR2 FQNEAQ, per germline. CDR3 sequence reads: CASSFAGYEQYF. In DNA form, the CDR3 reads TGTGCCAGCAGCTTCGCGGGCTACGAGCAGTACTTC.

J is TRBJ2-3 and V is TRBV5-1; D is perhaps TRBD1 or TRBD2 (5 bases each). The CDR3 consists of 15 residues. The V gene's germline CDR1 is SGHRS and CDR2 YFSETQ. V was trimmed by 3 bases and J by 2 bases, leaving 13 bases between them. The CDR3 here is CASSYRDRATDTQYF. CDR3 nucleotide sequence: TGCGCCAGCAGCTACCGGGACCGAGCCACAGATACGCAGTATTTT.

The rearrangement uses TRBV9 and TRBJ2-1, with 8 bases matching TRBD2. CDR1 and CDR2 from the germline V gene are SGDLS and YYNGEE. Losses at the gene ends were 0 bases for V and 6 bases for J; bases not matched to a gene: 11. This CDR3 has 17 residues. The CDR3, as DNA: TGTGCCAGCAGCGTAGTCCCCGGGGGGGGGCCTGGCAATGAGCAGTTCTTC. The encoded protein is CASSVVPGGGPGNEQFF.